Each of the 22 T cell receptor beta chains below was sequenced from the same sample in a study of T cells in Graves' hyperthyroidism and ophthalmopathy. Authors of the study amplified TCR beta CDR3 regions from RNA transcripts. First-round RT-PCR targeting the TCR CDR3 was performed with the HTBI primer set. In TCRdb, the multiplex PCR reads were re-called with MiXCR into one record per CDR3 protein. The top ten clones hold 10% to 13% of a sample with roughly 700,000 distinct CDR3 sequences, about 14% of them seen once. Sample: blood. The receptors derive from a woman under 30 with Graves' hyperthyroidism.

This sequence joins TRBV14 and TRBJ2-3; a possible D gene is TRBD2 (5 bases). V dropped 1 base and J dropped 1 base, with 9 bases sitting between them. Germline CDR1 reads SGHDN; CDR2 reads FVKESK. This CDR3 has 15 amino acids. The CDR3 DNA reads TGTGCCAGCAGCCAAGTCGGAGGACGCACAGATACGCAGTATTTT. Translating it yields CASSQVGGRTDTQYF.

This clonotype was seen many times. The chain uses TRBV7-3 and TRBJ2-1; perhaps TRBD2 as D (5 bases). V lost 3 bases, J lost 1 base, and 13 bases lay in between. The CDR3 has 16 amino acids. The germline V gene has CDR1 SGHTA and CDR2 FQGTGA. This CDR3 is CASSLSGASSYNEQFF. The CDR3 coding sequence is TGTGCCAGCAGCTTGAGCGGAGCTAGTTCCTACAATGAGCAGTTCTTC.

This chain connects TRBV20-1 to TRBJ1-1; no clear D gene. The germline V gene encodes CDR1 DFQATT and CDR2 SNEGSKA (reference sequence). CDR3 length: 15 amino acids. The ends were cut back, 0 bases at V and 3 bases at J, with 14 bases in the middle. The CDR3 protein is CSAREEIRVYTEAFF. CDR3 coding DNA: TGCAGTGCTAGAGAAGAAATTCGGGTTTACACTGAAGCTTTCTTT.

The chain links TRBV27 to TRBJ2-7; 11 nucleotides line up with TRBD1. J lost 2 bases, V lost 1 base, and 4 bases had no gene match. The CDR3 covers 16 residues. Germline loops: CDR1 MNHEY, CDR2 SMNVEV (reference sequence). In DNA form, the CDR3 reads TGTGCCAGCAGTTTATACCCGGGACAGGGGGCCTACGAGCAGTACTTC. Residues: CASSLYPGQGAYEQYF.

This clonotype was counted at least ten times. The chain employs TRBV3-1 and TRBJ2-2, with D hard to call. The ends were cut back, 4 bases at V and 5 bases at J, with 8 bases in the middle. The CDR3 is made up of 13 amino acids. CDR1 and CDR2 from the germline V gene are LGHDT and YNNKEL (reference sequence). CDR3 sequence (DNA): TGTGCCAGCAGCCCCTACGCAACCGGGGAGCTGTTTTTT. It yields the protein CASSPYATGELFF.

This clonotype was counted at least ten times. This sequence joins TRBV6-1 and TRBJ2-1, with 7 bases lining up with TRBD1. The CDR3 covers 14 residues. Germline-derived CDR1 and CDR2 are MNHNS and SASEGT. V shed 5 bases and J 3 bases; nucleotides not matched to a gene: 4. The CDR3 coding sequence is TGTGCCAGCAGTATACAGGGGAACTACAATGAGCAGTTCTTC. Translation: CASSIQGNYNEQFF.

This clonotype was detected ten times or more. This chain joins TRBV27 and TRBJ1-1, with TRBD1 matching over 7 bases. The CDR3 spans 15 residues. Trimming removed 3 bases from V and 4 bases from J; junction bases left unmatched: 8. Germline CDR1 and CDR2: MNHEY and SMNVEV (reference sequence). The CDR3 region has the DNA TGTGCCAGCAGTTTCAAAAGGACAGGCGGCACTGAAGCTTTCTTT. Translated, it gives CASSFKRTGGTEAFF.

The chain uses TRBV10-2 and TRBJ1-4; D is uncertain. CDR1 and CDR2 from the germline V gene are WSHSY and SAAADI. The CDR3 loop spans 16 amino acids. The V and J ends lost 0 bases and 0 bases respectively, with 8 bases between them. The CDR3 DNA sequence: TGCGCCAGCAGTGAGTCTATAATGTCAACTAATGAAAAACTGTTTTTT. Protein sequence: CASSESIMSTNEKLFF.

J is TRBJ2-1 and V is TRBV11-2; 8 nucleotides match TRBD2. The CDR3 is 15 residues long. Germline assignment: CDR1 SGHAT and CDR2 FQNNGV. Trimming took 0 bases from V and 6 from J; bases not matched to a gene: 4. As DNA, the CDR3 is TGTGCCAGCAGCTTAGACAGCGCGGGAGGCAATGAGCAGTTCTTC. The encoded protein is CASSLDSAGGNEQFF.

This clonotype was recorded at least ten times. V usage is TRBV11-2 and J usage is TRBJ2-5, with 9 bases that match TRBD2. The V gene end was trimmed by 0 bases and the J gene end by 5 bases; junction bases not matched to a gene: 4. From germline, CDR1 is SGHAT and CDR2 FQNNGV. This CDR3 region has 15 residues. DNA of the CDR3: TGTGCCAGCAGCTTAGAGGTTACTAGCGGGGAGACCCAGTACTTC. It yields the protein CASSLEVTSGETQYF.

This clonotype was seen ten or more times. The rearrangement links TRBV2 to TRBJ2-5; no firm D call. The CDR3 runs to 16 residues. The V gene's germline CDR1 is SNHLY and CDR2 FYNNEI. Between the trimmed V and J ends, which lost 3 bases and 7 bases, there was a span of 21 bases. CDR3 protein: CASSDSELGARGTQYF. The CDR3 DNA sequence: TGTGCCAGCAGTGACTCTGAGCTCGGAGCTCGTGGGACCCAGTACTTC. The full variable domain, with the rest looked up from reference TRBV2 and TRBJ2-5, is EPEVTQTPSHQVTQMGQEVILRCVPISNHLYFYWYRQILGQKVEFLVSFYNNEISEKSEIFDDQFSVERPDGSNFTLKIRSTKLEDSAMYFCASSDSELGARGTQYFGPGTRLLVL.

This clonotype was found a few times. This chain's CDR3 is CASSQEGHLTRSGANVLTF. DNA for the CDR3: TGTGCCAGCAGCCAAGAGGGGCACCTTACCCGCTCTGGGGCCAACGTCCTGACTTTC. The genes are TRBV3-1 and TRBJ2-6; tentatively, D is TRBD1 (5 bases). Germline V gene sequence: CDR1 LGHDT, CDR2 YNNKEL (reference sequence). V lost 0 bases and J lost 0, with 15 bases in between. This CDR3 is built from 19 residues. The full variable domain, rest sourced from reference TRBV3-1 and TRBJ2-6, is DTAVSQTPKYLVTQMGNDKSIKCEQNLGHDTMYWYKQDSKKFLKIMFSYNNKELIINETVPNRFSPKSPDKAHLNLHINSLELGDSAVYFCASSQEGHLTRSGANVLTFGAGSRLTVL.

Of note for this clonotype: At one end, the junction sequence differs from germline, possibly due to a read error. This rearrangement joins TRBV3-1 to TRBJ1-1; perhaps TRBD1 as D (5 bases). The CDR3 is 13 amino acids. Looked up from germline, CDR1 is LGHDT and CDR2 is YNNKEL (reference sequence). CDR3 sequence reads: CASSRDWNAEAFF. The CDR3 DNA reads TGTGCCAGCAGCCGGGACTGGAACGCTGAAGCTTTCTTT.

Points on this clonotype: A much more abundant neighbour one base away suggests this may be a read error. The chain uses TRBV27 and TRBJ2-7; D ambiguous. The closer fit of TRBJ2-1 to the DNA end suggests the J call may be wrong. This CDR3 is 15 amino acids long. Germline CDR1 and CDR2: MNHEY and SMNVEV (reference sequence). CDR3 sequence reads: CASSLKAESTYEQFF. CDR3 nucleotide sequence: TGTGCCAGCAGTCTGAAGGCGGAGTCCACCTACGAGCAGTTCTTC.

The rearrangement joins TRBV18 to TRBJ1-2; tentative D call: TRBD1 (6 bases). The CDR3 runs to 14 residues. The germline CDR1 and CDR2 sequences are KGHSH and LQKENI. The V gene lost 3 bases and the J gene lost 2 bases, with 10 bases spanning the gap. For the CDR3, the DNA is TGTGCCAGCTCACCCGCGGACAGCAACTATGGCTACACCTTC. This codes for CASSPADSNYGYTF.

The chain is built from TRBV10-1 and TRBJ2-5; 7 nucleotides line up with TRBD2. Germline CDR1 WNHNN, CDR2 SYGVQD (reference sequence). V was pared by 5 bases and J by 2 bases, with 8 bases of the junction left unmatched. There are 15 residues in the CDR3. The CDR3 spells CASSPTTGLQETQYF. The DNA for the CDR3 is TGCGCCAGCAGTCCCACCACGGGACTACAAGAGACCCAGTACTTC.

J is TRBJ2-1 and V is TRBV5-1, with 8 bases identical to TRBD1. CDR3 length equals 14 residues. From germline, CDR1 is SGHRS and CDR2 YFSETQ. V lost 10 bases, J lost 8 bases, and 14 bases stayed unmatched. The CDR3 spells CASSLTGEGYEQFF. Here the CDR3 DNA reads TGCGCCTCCTCCCTGACAGGGGAAGGGTATGAGCAGTTCTTC.

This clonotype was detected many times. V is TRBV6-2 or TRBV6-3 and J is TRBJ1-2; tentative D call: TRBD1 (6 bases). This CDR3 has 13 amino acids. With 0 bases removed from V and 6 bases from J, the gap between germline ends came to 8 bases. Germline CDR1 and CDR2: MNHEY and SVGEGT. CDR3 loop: CASSYSRGDGYTF. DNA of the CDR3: TGTGCCAGCAGTTACTCGAGGGGGGATGGCTACACCTTC.

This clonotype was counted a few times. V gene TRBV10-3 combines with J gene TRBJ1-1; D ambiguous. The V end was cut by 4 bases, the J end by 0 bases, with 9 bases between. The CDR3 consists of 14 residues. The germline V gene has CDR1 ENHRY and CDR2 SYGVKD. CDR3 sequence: CAISVAGMNTEAFF. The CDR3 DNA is TGTGCCATCAGTGTCGCGGGTATGAACACTGAAGCTTTCTTT.

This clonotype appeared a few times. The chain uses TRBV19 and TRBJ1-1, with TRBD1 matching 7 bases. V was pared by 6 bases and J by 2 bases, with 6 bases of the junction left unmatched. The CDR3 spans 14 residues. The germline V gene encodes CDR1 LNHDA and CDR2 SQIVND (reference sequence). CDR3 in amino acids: CASSGQGGNTEAFF. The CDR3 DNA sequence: TGTGCCAGTAGCGGTCAGGGGGGTAACACTGAAGCTTTCTTT.

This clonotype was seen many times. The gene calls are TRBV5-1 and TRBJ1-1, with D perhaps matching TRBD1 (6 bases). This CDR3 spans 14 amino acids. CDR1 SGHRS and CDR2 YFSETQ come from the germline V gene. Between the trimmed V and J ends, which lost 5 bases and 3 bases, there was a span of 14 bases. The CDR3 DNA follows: TGCGCCAGCAGTCAGCAGGGGTCTCACACTGAAGCTTTCTTT. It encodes CASSQQGSHTEAFF.

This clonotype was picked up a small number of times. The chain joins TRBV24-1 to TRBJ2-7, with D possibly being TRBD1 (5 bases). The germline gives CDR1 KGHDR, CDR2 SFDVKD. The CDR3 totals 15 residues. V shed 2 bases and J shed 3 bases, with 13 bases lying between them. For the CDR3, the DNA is TGTGCCACCAGTGATTCAGGGTTGGCCAGCTACGAGCAGTACTTC. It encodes CATSDSGLASYEQYF.